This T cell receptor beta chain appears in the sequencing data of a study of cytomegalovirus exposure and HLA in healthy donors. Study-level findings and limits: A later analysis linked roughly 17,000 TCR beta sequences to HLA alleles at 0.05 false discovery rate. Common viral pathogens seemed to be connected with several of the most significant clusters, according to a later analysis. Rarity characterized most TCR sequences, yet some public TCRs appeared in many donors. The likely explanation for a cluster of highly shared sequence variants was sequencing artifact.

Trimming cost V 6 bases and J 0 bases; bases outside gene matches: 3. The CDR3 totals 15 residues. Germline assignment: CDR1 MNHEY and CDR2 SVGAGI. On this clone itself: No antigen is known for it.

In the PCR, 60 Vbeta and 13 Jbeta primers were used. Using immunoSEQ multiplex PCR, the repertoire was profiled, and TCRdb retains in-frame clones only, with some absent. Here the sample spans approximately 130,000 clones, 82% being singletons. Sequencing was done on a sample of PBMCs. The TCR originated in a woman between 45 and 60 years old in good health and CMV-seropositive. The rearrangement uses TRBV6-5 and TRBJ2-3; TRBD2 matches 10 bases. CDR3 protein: CASSPSGGSTDTQYF. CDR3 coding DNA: TGTGCCAGCAGCCCTAGCGGGGGCAGCACAGATACGCAGTATTTT.